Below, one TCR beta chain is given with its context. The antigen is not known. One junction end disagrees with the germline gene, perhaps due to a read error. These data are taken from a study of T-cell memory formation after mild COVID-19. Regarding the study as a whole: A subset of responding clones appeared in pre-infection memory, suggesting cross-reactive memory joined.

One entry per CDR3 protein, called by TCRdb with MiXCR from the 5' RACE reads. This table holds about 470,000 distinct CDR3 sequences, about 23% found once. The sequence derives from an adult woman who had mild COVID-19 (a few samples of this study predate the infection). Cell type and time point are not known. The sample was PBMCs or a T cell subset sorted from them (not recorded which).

CDR3 loop: CASSFDMTGTVF. CDR3 nucleotides: TGTGCCAGCAGCTTCGATATGACAGGCACAGTTTTT. This chain uses TRBV7-9 with TRBJ1-4, with D possibly TRBD1 on 6 matching bases. This CDR3 has 12 residues. Germline CDR1 and CDR2: SEHNR and FQNEAQ (reference sequence).